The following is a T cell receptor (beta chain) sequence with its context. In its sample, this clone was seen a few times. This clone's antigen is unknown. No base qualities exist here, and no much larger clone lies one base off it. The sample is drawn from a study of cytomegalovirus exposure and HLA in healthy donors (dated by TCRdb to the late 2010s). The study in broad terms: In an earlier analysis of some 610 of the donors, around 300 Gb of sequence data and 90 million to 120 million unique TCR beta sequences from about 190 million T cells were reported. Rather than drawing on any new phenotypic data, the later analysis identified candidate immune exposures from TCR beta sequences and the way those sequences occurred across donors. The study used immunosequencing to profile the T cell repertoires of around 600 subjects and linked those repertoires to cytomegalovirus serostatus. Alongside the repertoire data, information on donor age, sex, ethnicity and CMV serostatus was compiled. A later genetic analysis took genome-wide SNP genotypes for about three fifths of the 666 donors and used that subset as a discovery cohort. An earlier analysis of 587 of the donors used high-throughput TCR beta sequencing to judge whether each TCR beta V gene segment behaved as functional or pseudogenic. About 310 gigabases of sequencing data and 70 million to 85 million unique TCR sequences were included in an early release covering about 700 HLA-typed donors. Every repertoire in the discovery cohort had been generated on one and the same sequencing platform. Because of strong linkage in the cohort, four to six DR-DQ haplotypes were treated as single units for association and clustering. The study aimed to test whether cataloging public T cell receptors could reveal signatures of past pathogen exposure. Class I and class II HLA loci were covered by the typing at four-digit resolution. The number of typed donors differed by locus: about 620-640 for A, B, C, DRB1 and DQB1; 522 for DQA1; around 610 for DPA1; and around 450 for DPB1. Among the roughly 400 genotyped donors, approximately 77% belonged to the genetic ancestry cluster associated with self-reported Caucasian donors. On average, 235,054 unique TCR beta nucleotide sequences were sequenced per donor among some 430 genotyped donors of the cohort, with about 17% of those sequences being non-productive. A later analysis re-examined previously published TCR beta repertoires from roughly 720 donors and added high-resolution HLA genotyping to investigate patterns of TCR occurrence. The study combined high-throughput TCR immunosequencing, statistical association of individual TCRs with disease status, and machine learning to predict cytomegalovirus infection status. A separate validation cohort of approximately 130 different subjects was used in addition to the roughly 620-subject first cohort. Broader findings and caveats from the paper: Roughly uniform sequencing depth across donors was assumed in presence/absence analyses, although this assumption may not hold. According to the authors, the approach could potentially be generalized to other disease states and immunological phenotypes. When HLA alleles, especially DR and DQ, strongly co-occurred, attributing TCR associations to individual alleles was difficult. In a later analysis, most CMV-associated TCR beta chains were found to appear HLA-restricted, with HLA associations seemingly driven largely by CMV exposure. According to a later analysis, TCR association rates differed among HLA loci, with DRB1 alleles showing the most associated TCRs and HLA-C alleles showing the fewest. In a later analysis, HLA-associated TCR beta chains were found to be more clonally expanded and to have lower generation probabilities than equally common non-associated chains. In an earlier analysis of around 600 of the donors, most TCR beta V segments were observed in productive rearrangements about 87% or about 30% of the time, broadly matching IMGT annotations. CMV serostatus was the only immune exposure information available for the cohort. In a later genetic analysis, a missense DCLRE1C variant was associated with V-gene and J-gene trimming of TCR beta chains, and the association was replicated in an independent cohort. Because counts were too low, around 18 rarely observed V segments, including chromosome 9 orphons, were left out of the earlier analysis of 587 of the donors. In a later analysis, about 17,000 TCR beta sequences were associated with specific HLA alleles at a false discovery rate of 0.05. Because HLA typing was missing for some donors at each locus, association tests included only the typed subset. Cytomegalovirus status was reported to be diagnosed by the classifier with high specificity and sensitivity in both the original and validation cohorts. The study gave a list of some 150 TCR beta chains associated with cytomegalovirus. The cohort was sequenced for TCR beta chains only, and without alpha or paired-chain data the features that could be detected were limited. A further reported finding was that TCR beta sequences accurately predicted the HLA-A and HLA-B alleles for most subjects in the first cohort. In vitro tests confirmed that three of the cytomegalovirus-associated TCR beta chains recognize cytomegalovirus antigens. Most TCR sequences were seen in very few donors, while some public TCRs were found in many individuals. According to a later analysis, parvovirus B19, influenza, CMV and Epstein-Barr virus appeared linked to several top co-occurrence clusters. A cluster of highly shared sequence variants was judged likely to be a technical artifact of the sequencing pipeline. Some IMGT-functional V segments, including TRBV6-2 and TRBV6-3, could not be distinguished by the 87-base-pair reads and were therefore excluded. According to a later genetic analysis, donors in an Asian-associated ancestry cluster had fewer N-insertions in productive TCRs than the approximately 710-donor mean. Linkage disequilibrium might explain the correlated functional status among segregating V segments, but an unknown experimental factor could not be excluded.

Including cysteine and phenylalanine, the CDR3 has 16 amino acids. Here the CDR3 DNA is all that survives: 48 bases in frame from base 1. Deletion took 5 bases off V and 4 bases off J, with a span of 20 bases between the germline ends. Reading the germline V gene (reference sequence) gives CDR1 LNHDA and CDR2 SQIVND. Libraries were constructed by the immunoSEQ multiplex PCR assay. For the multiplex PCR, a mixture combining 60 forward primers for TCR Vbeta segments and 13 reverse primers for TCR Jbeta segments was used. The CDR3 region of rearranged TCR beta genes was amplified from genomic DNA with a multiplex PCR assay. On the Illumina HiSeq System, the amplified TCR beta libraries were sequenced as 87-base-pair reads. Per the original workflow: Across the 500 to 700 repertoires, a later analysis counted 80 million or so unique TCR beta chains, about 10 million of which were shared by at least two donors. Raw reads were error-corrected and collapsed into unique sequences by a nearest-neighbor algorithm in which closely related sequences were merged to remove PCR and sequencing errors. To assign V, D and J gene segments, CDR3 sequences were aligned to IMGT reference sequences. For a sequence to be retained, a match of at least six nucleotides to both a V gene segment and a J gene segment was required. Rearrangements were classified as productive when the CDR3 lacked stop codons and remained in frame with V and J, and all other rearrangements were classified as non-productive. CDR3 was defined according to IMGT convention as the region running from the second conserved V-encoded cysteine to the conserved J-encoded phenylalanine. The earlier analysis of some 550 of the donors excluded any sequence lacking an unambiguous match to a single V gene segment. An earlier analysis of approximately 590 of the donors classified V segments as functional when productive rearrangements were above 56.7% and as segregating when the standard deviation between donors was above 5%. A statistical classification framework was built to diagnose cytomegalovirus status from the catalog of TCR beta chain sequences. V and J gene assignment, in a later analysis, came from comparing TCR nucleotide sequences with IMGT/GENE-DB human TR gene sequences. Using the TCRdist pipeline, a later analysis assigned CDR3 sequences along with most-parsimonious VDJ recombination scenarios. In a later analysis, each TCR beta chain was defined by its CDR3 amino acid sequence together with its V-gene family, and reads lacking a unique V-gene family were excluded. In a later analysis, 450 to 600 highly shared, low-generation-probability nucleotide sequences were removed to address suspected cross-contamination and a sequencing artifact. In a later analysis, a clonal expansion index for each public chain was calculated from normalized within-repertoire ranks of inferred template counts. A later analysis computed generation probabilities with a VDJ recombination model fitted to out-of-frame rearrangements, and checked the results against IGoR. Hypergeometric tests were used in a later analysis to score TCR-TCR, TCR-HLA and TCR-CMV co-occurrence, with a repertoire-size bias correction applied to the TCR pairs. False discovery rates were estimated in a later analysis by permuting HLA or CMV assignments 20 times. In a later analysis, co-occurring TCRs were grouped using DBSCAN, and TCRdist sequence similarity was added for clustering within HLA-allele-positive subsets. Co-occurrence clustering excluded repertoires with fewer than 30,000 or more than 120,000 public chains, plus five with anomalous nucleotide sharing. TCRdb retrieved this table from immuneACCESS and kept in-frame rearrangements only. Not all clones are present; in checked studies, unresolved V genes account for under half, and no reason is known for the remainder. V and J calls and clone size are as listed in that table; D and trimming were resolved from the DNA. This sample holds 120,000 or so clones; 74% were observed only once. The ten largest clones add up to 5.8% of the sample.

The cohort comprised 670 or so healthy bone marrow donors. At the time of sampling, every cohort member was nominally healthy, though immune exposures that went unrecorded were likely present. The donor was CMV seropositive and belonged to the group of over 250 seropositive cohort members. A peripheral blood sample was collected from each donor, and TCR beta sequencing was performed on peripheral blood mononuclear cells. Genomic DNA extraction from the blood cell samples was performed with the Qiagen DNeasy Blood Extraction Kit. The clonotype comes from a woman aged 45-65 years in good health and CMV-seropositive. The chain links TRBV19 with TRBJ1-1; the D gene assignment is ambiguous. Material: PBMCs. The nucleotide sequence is TGTGCCAGTAGTCCCGTCATCGGAGCGGCGAGCACTGAAGCTTTCTTT. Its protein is CASSPVIGAASTEAFF.